This TCR beta chain was recovered during a study of cytomegalovirus exposure and HLA in healthy donors. This clone was found a few times. No antigen is known for it. General study results and limits: An analysis was carried out later, and it reportedly showed fewer N-insertions in an Asian-associated ancestry cluster than the roughly 700-donor mean. Association of about 17,000 TCR beta sequences with HLA alleles was found at 0.05 false discovery rate in a later analysis. A missense DCLRE1C variant was associated with V- and J-gene trimming of TCR beta chains in a later analysis, and an independent cohort replicated the association. According to an earlier analysis, most TCR beta V segments yielded productive rearrangements about 87% or about 30% of the time.

PCR employed 60 Vbeta and 13 Jbeta primers. Measured with immunoSEQ multiplex PCR; TCRdb has only the in-frame clones, and not every one. The sample gives approximately 140,000 clones, approximately 67% of which show up once; under 7.5% is in the top ten. The CDR3 extends over 14 amino acids. Unmatched junction bases numbered 2, after V lost 1 base and J lost 2 bases. CDR1 and CDR2 from the germline V gene are SGHVS and FNYEAQ. Material: PBMCs. This clonotype was sampled from a woman aged 60-75 years in good health and CMV-seronegative. This chain links TRBV7-6 with TRBJ2-7; the match to TRBD1 covers 7 bases. CDR3 region: CASSLVDRAYEQYF. CDR3 coding DNA: TGTGCCAGCAGCTTAGTCGACAGGGCCTACGAGCAGTACTTC.